A single sample gave rise to the 19 T cell receptor beta chains below, sequenced in a study of T cell repertoires in cytomegalovirus infection. The antigens for these receptors are not known. TCRdb itself ran the reads through MiXCR, one entry per CDR3 protein. The sample gives 650,000 to 900,000 distinct CDR3 sequences, approximately 32% of which show up once; approximately 14% is in the top ten. The starting material was cultured CD8+ T cells from PBMCs, obtained from culture after CMV antigen stimulation. These receptors were collected from a human donor in good health (CMV status not recorded). Some clones in this sample may be carry-over from other donors' samples.

This clonotype occurred a few times. The chain employs TRBV25-1 and TRBJ1-3; D is uncertain. This CDR3 spans 15 amino acids. V was trimmed by 1 base and J by 0 bases, leaving 7 bases between them. Germline V gene data show CDR1 as MGHDK and CDR2 as SYGVNS. The CDR3 loop reads CASSEFFPSGNTIYF. CDR3 DNA: TGTGCCAGCAGTGAATTTTTCCCCTCTGGAAACACCATATATTTT.

The rearrangement uses TRBV27 and TRBJ1-2, with TRBD1 matching over 10 bases. This CDR3 spans 14 amino acids. Per germline, CDR1 MNHEY and CDR2 SMNVEV (reference sequence). Unmatched junction bases numbered 7, after V lost 5 bases and J lost 7 bases. The chain's CDR3 is CASSPPGQGFGYTF. The CDR3 nucleotides are TGTGCCAGCAGTCCGCCGGGACAGGGGTTTGGCTACACCTTC.

This clonotype was seen a single time. The J gene is TRBJ2-1, the V gene TRBV27; unclear D gene. This CDR3 has 14 amino acids. V lost 2 bases, J lost 3 bases, and 8 bases lay in between. In germline, CDR1 is MNHEY, CDR2 SMNVEV (reference sequence). CDR3 sequence: CASSLKGNYNEQFF. CDR3 sequence (DNA): TGTGCCAGCAGTTTAAAGGGAAACTACAATGAGCAGTTCTTC.

This clonotype was counted ten times or more. V is TRBV7-6 and J is TRBJ2-7, with a tentative D call TRBD2 (7 bases). Germline V gene data show CDR1 as SGHVS and CDR2 as FNYEAQ. Trimming took off 3 bases at V and 10 bases at J, with 10 bases between the two ends. The CDR3 consists of 11 residues. The CDR3 DNA sequence: TGTGCCAGCAGCTTGGGAGGGGGACAGTACTTC. Translation: CASSLGGGQYF.

The chain combines TRBV19 with TRBJ1-5; no reliable D call. Germline CDR1 LNHDA, CDR2 SQIVND (reference sequence). Deletions cut 2 bases from V and 1 base from J, with 12 bases between. The CDR3 is 16 amino acids. CDR3 region: CASSISISLSNQPQHF. The DNA of the CDR3 is TGTGCCAGTAGTATATCGATCAGCCTCAGCAATCAGCCCCAGCATTTT.

The chain couples TRBV20-1 to TRBJ2-7, with TRBD1 matching over 7 bases. Germline trimming cut 4 bases from V and 2 bases from J; bases unmatched to any gene: 5. Germline lookup yields CDR1 DFQATT and CDR2 SNEGSKA (reference sequence). This CDR3 contains 13 residues. The CDR3 nucleotides are TGCAGTGCTAAACAGGGGACCGCCTACGAGCAGTACGTC. This codes for CSAKQGTAYEQYV.

Worth noting for this clonotype: With a much larger clone just one base away, this may be a read error. The rearrangement links TRBV7-6 to TRBJ2-1; TRBD1 matches at 7 bases. The CDR3 loop spans 15 amino acids. CDR1 is SGHVS, CDR2 FNYEAQ, per germline. DNA for the CDR3: TGTGCCAGCAGCTTTGGGGACAGCTCCTACAATGAGCAGTCCTTC. It translates to CASSFGDSSYNEQSF.

The V gene is TRBV12-3 or TRBV12-4, the J gene TRBJ2-5, with TRBD2 matching over 12 bases. The CDR3 spans 14 residues. V was pared by 5 bases and J by 5 bases, with 3 bases of the junction left unmatched. Here the CDR3 DNA reads TGTGCCAGCAGTCGGACTAGCGGGGAGGAGACCCAGTACTTC. Protein: CASSRTSGEETQYF.

The chain combines TRBV6-1 with TRBJ2-3, with 11 positions matching TRBD2. The trim removed 1 base at V and 6 bases at J, leaving 3 bases unmatched. This CDR3 is built from 15 residues. Germline V lookup: CDR1 MNHNS, CDR2 SASEGT. The CDR3 DNA sequence: TGTGCCAGCAGTGAAGGACTAGCGGGGTGGGATACGCAGTATTTT. Translating it yields CASSEGLAGWDTQYF.

The chain links TRBV5-5 to TRBJ2-7; unclear D gene. Per germline, CDR1 SGHKS and CDR2 YYEKEE (reference sequence). This CDR3 contains 14 residues. V was clipped by 2 bases and J by 0 bases, with 9 bases between them. This CDR3 is CASSFVGSSYEQYF. CDR3 DNA: TGTGCCAGCAGCTTTGTGGGCAGCTCCTACGAGCAGTACTTC.

The chain carries TRBV10-2 and TRBJ2-7, with 9 bases matching TRBD1. The CDR3 has 15 amino acids. Germline V gene lookup returns CDR1 WSHSY and CDR2 SAAADI. V lost 0 bases and J lost 5; bases outside the gene matches: 5. CDR3 sequence reads: CASSESGQGIHEQYF. CDR3 bases: TGCGCCAGCAGTGAGTCGGGACAGGGTATCCACGAGCAGTACTTC.

This clonotype has at least ten counts. The chain's CDR3 is CASTITGGGGETQYF. CDR3 nucleotide sequence: TGTGCCAGCACCATTACAGGGGGCGGAGGAGAGACCCAGTACTTC. This chain joins TRBV7-2 and TRBJ2-5, with 9 bases fitting TRBD1. Unmatched junction bases numbered 10, after V lost 7 bases and J lost 4 bases. CDR1 is SGHTA, CDR2 FQGNSA, per germline. This CDR3 is 15 amino acids long.

The chain uses TRBV7-8 and TRBJ1-2; D is undetermined. Germline assignment: CDR1 SGHVS and CDR2 FQNEAQ. V gave up 3 bases and J gave up 6 bases, with 17 bases separating them. The CDR3 length is 15 residues. CDR3 bases: TGTGCCAGCAGCTTCCCGTACGGCAGTTACGATGGCTACACCTTC. Amino acids: CASSFPYGSYDGYTF. The full variable domain, in which reference TRBV7-8 and TRBJ1-2 provide the parts outside the CDR3, is GAGVSQSPRYKVAKRGQDVALRCDPISGHVSLFWYQQALGQGPEFLTYFQNEAQLDKSGLPSDRFFAERPEGSVSTLKIQRTQQEDSAVYLCASSFPYGSYDGYTFGSGTRLTVV.

This rearrangement joins TRBV7-9 to TRBJ2-3, with TRBD2 matching over 8 bases. V gave up 6 bases and J gave up 5 bases; unmatched junction bases: 10. Germline values: CDR1 SEHNR, CDR2 FQNEAQ (reference sequence). This CDR3 comprises 15 residues. DNA for the CDR3: TGTGCCAGCAGGTTAAGTAGCGGGGTAGGAGATACGCAGTATTTT. This gives the protein CASRLSSGVGDTQYF.

This clonotype was counted only a few times. The chain joins TRBV20-1 to TRBJ2-2; D remains ambiguous. Germline CDR1 DFQATT, CDR2 SNEGSKA (reference sequence). The CDR3 spans 13 residues. V lost 0 bases and J lost 1, with 3 bases in between. CDR3 DNA: TGCAGTGCTAGAGATCGGAACACCGGGGAGCTGTTTTTT. Translation: CSARDRNTGELFF.

The chain links TRBV13 to TRBJ2-5, with D unclear. V lost 3 bases, J lost 1 base, and 9 bases lay in between. The germline V gene has CDR1 PRHDT and CDR2 FYEKMQ (reference sequence). The CDR3 has 14 residues. Written as DNA, the CDR3 is TGTGCCAGCAGCTTTCAGATCCCCCAAGAGACCCAGTACTTC. The encoded protein is CASSFQIPQETQYF.

This chain links TRBV6-6 with TRBJ2-7; D may be TRBD2 (6 bases). The CDR3 covers 14 residues. Trimming left V 7 bases short and J 3 bases short, with 16 bases between. The germline V gene has CDR1 MNHNY and CDR2 SVGAGI (reference sequence). The CDR3 here is CASTHDGGFYEQYV. The DNA for the CDR3 is TGTGCCAGCACCCACGACGGGGGATTCTACGAGCAGTACGTC.

This clonotype was counted between two and nine times. The V and J genes are TRBV5-4 and TRBJ2-7; D is tentatively TRBD1 or TRBD2 (5 bases each). CDR1 and CDR2 from the germline V gene are SGHNT and YYREEE (reference sequence). V was clipped by 4 bases and J by 6 bases, with 17 bases between them. The CDR3 is made up of 14 amino acids. CDR3 DNA sequence: TGTGCCAGCAGCCTAACCACCCCAGGGAGCGAGCAGTACTTC. Translated, it gives CASSLTTPGSEQYF.

The chain is built from TRBV20-1 and TRBJ1-3; 7 nucleotides line up with TRBD1. V trimming: 1 base; J trimming: 4 bases; junction bases outside the gene matches: 13. The CDR3 extends over 17 amino acids. In germline, CDR1 is DFQATT, CDR2 SNEGSKA (reference sequence). The CDR3 bases are TGCAGTGCTAGAGGTCCCCTCGAGACAGGGACCGGAAACACCATATATTTT. It encodes CSARGPLETGTGNTIYF.